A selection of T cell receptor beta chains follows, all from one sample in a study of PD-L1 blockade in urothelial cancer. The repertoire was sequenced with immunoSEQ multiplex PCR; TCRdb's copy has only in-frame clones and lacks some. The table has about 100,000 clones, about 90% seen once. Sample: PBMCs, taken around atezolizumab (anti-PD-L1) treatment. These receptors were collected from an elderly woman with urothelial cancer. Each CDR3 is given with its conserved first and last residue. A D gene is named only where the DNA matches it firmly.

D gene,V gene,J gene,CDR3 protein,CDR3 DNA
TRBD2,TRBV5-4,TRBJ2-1,CASSLSGRAPGPDNEQFF,TGTGCCAGCAGCTTAAGCGGGAGGGCCCCTGGCCCAGACAATGAGCAGTTCTTC
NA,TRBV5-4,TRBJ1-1,CASSLIGSEAFF,TGTGCCAGCAGCTTGATCGGGTCTGAAGCTTTCTTT
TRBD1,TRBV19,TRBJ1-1,CASSPRQGLNTEAFF,TGTGCCAGTAGTCCCAGACAGGGCCTGAACACTGAAGCTTTCTTT
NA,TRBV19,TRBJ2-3,CASRSGQRTDTQYF,TGTGCCAGTAGGAGCGGACAGCGCACAGATACGCAGTATTTT
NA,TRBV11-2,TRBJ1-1,CASSLGAGNTEAFF,TGTGCCAGCAGCTTAGGGGCCGGGAACACTGAAGCTTTCTTT
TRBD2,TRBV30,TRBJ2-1,CAWSVLTSGVYNEQFF,TGTGCCTGGAGTGTGTTAACTAGCGGGGTATACAATGAGCAGTTCTTC
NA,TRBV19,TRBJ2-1,CASSIGRGAHEQFF,TGTGCCAGTAGTATAGGCCGGGGAGCCCATGAGCAGTTCTTC
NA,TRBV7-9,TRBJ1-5,CASSSRGQPQHF,TGTGCCAGCAGCTCCAGGGGCCAGCCCCAGCATTTT
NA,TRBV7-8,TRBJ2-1,CASSLVPGKGPFF,TGTGCCAGCAGCTTAGTACCGGGAAAAGGTCCGTTCTTC
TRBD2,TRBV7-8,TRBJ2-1,CASSLFLAGTTYNEQFF,TGTGCCAGCAGCTTATTCCTAGCGGGGACGACCTACAATGAGCAGTTCTTC
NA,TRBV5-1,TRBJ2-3,CASSLEERSTDTQYF,TGCGCCAGCAGCTTGGAGGAGCGCAGCACAGATACGCAGTATTTT